The 19 T cell receptor beta chains listed next were all sequenced from one sample in a study of shared clonotypes between healthy human individuals (TCRdb year 2020). The receptor library was made with the immunoSEQ multiplex PCR assay. Not all clones reach the TCRdb copy of this immuneACCESS table, which keeps in-frame sequences only. Checked studies attribute under half of the gap to unresolved V genes and leave the rest unexplained. Present in this sample are roughly 2.6 million clones, around nine tenths of which were seen just once. Over 0.12% of the sample rests with the top ten. Input material: naive CD4+ T cells sorted from blood. The label giving this sample's cell subset or site can be read as: CD45RA+ positively selected. These receptors originate from a man younger than 35 in good health.

The V and J genes are TRBV10-1 and TRBJ2-3; D gene ambiguous. The germline CDR1 and CDR2 sequences are WNHNN and SYGVQD (reference sequence). V was trimmed by 3 bases and J by 4 bases, leaving 5 bases between them. The CDR3 has 12 residues. The CDR3 region is CASSDQADTQYF. The DNA for the CDR3 is TGCGCCAGCAGTGACCAGGCAGATACGCAGTATTTT.

The gene calls are TRBV6-5 and TRBJ2-2, with no clear D. The V end lost 1 base, the J end lost 4 bases, and 10 bases lay between the germline ends. CDR1 and CDR2 (germline): MNHEY, SVGAGI. The CDR3 totals 15 residues. For the CDR3, the DNA is TGTGCCAGCAGTTACTTAAGAGCCGCCACCGGGGAGCTGTTTTTT. Its protein is CASSYLRAATGELFF.

The chain recombines TRBV7-9 with TRBJ1-3; D is unclear. From germline, CDR1 is SEHNR and CDR2 FQNEAQ (reference sequence). The CDR3 consists of 17 residues. Trimming took off 2 bases at V and 0 bases at J, with 14 bases between the two ends. The CDR3 is CASSLRTAAYSGNTIYF. CDR3 in DNA: TGTGCCAGCAGCTTACGCACGGCGGCCTACTCTGGAAACACCATATATTTT.

CDR3 sequence (DNA): TGTGCCAGCAGCGTAGAGGACAGGGGGCGTGAGCAGTACTTC. Translated, it gives CASSVEDRGREQYF. V is TRBV9 and J is TRBJ2-7, with 11 bases that match TRBD1. CDR3 length: 14 residues. The germline V gene encodes CDR1 SGDLS and CDR2 YYNGEE. Trimming at V came to 0 bases and at J to 7 bases, leaving 3 bases not matched to a gene.

The gene calls are TRBV9 and TRBJ2-3, with D perhaps matching TRBD2 (6 bases). Between the trimmed V and J ends, which lost 0 bases and 2 bases, there was a span of 13 bases. CDR1 is SGDLS, CDR2 YYNGEE, per germline. CDR3 length: 16 residues. The CDR3 DNA is TGTGCCAGCAGCGTAGCGGCCGGGGGAGACACAGATACGCAGTATTTT. This encodes CASSVAAGGDTDTQYF.

This chain connects TRBV7-6 to TRBJ2-7; a possible D gene is TRBD2 (5 bases). V lost 3 bases to trimming and J lost 11 bases, with 23 bases between them. The germline V gene encodes CDR1 SGHVS and CDR2 FNYEAQ. The CDR3 consists of 15 residues. DNA for the CDR3: TGTGCCAGCAGCTTTGATTCTGGCACCGCTACGAGGGAGTACTTC. Its translation is CASSFDSGTATREYF.

In the case of this clone: Germline is not matched at one junction end, which may reflect a read error. V usage is TRBV5-1 and J usage is TRBJ2-7; TRBD2 agrees at 8 bases. This CDR3 has 13 amino acids. Per germline, CDR1 SGHRS and CDR2 YFSETQ. CDR3 residues: CASRAGDSHEQYF. In nucleotides, the CDR3 is TGCGCCAGCAGAGCGGGAGACTCCCACGAGCAGTACTTC.

CDR3 sequence: CASSPMGAPYEQYF. The CDR3 DNA reads as TGTGCCAGCAGCCCAATGGGAGCTCCCTACGAGCAGTACTTC. This rearrangement joins TRBV9 to TRBJ2-7, with D maybe TRBD2 (5 bases). V lost 4 bases, J lost 2 bases, and 13 bases lay in between. There are 14 residues in the CDR3. Germline values: CDR1 SGDLS, CDR2 YYNGEE.

The chain recombines TRBV11-3 with TRBJ2-1; TRBD2 aligns across 8 bases. This CDR3 is 16 amino acids long. J was trimmed by 7 bases and V by 5 bases; bases with no gene match: 13. Germline CDR1 reads SGHNT; CDR2 reads YENEEA. The chain's CDR3 is CASSPISGKEGNEQFF. CDR3 bases: TGTGCCAGCAGCCCAATTAGCGGGAAAGAAGGGAATGAGCAGTTCTTC.

The chain combines TRBV10-3 with TRBJ1-6, with D uncertain. This CDR3 is 14 amino acids long. Looked up from germline, CDR1 is ENHRY and CDR2 is SYGVKD. Trimming took 7 bases from V and 6 from J, leaving 13 bases between them. The CDR3 sequence: CAINPDGINSPLHF. CDR3 bases: TGTGCCATCAATCCTGACGGAATTAATTCACCCCTCCACTTT.

The J gene is TRBJ2-2, the V gene TRBV11-2; the D gene is possibly TRBD2 (6 bases). The CDR3 contains 15 residues. V was trimmed by 3 bases and J by 0 bases, leaving 8 bases between them. Germline CDR1 SGHAT, CDR2 FQNNGV. Here the CDR3 DNA reads TGTGCCAGCAGCTTGGAGGGAACGAACACCGGGGAGCTGTTTTTT. Translation gives CASSLEGTNTGELFF. The entire variable domain, with the rest obtained from reference TRBV11-2 and TRBJ2-2, is as follows: EAGVAQSPRYKIIEKRQSVAFWCNPISGHATLYWYQQILGQGPKLLIQFQNNGVVDDSQLPKDRFSAERLKGVDSTLKIQPAKLEDSAVYLCASSLEGTNTGELFFGEGSRLTVL.

The CDR3 region has the DNA TGTGCCAGCAGCTTAGGGGGACAGGGGTCGTCTGAAGCTTTCTTT. It is translated as CASSLGGQGSSEAFF. This rearrangement joins TRBV11-2 to TRBJ1-1; 10 nucleotides agree with TRBD1. The CDR3 loop spans 15 amino acids. From germline, CDR1 is SGHAT and CDR2 FQNNGV. V lost 1 base, J lost 6 bases, and 5 bases stayed unmatched. Using reference TRBV11-2 and TRBJ1-1 for the parts outside the CDR3, the full variable domain is EAGVAQSPRYKIIEKRQSVAFWCNPISGHATLYWYQQILGQGPKLLIQFQNNGVVDDSQLPKDRFSAERLKGVDSTLKIQPAKLEDSAVYLCASSLGGQGSSEAFFGQGTRLTVV.

A word on this clone: Other DNA variants within this sample encode the same CDR3. The rearrangement links TRBV29-1 to TRBJ2-3, with D possibly being TRBD2 (6 bases). CDR1 is SQVTM, CDR2 ANQGSEA, per germline. The CDR3 has 11 amino acids. Trimming removed 4 bases from V and 5 bases from J, with 7 bases in between. The DNA for the CDR3 is TGCAGCGTTGGTAGCGGAGATACGCAGTATTTT. Protein sequence: CSVGSGDTQYF.

J is TRBJ2-7 and V is TRBV7-9; D possibly matches TRBD1 or TRBD2 (6 bases each). Between the trimmed V and J ends, which lost 3 bases and 6 bases, there was a span of 12 bases. Germline V gene sequence: CDR1 SEHNR, CDR2 FQNEAQ (reference sequence). This CDR3 region has 13 residues. Here the CDR3 DNA reads TGTGCCAGCAGCTTTGGGGGGCACGGCGAGCAGTACTTC. It codes for CASSFGGHGEQYF. The full variable domain, rest sourced from reference TRBV7-9 and TRBJ2-7, is DTGVSQNPRHKITKRGQNVTFRCDPISEHNRLYWYRQTLGQGPEFLTYFQNEAQLEKSRLLSDRFSAERPKGSFSTLEIQRTEQGDSAMYLCASSFGGHGEQYFGPGTRLTVT.

The CDR3 region is CASSWDTIASGNTIYF. CDR3 nucleotide sequence: TGTGCCAGCAGTTGGGACACCATAGCTTCTGGAAACACCATATATTTT. The chain joins TRBV28 to TRBJ1-3, with D perhaps matching TRBD1 (6 bases). Germline lookup yields CDR1 MDHEN and CDR2 SYDVKM. The CDR3 loop spans 16 amino acids. V was cut by 4 bases and J by 1 base, with 14 bases left in between.

This clone was seen a single time. V and J are TRBV10-3 and TRBJ2-1; 8 bases map to TRBD2. The length of the CDR3 is 15 residues. From germline, CDR1 is ENHRY and CDR2 SYGVKD. J lost 0 bases, V lost 10 bases, and 8 bases had no gene match. The CDR3 region is CATGSGGHSYNEQFF. The CDR3 bases are TGTGCCACGGGGAGCGGGGGACACTCCTACAATGAGCAGTTCTTC.

This chain uses TRBV5-6 with TRBJ2-5; D not resolved. V dropped 4 bases and J dropped 2 bases, with 12 bases sitting between them. CDR1 SGHDT and CDR2 YYEEEE come from the germline V gene. The CDR3 length is 14 residues. The CDR3 loop is CASSVYRAQETQYF. The CDR3 DNA reads TGTGCCAGCAGCGTCTACCGGGCGCAAGAGACCCAGTACTTC.

Turning to this clone: Germline and junction disagree at one end, which may indicate a read error. The V gene is TRBV5-4, the J gene TRBJ1-1, with 7 bases aligning to TRBD1. Germline CDR1 reads SGHNT; CDR2 reads YYREEE (reference sequence). The CDR3 length is 14 residues. CDR3 amino acids: CASSQDQGGIEAFF. The CDR3 DNA is TGCGCCAGCAGCCAAGATCAGGGGGGCATTGAAGCTTTCTTT.

This chain uses TRBV7-2 with TRBJ2-1; 9 bases map to TRBD2. The CDR3 loop spans 16 amino acids. CDR1 and CDR2 (germline): SGHTA, FQGNSA. V was clipped by 5 bases and J by 4 bases; unmatched bases: 9. CDR3 nucleotide sequence: TGTGCCAGCAGCCTCGTGGGGAGCGGGGGGTACAATGAGCAGTTCTTC. Translating gives CASSLVGSGGYNEQFF.